One sample yielded the 6 T cell receptor beta chains listed below, sequenced in a study of T cells after yellow fever vaccination. A single record per CDR3 protein comes from TCRdb applying MiXCR to the 5' RACE reads. The sample shows under 700,000 distinct CDR3 sequences, roughly 17% of them seen only once. The starting material was PBMCs, obtained 5 to 6 days after the first yellow fever vaccination. The receptors were gathered from a man in his late teens or twenties who received the YFV17D yellow fever vaccine.

This chain uses TRBV7-9 with TRBJ2-1; 10 nucleotides agree with TRBD1. V shed 4 bases, J shed 4 bases, and the junction held 7 bases outside the gene matches. Germline V gene data show CDR1 as SEHNR and CDR2 as FQNEAQ (reference sequence). There are 16 residues in the CDR3. The CDR3 nucleotides are TGTGCCAGCAGCTCACCGGGACAGGGGAATTACAATGAGCAGTTCTTC. It codes for CASSSPGQGNYNEQFF.

Written as DNA, the CDR3 is TGCGCCAGCAGCCCTATGACAGGGTCCACCGGGGAGCTGTTTTTT. This codes for CASSPMTGSTGELFF. The chain couples TRBV5-1 to TRBJ2-2; 7 nucleotides match TRBD1. Germline CDR1 and CDR2: SGHRS and YFSETQ. The CDR3 runs to 15 residues. The V gene end was trimmed by 4 bases and the J gene end by 4 bases; junction bases not matched to a gene: 7. Full variable domain (remainder filled in from reference TRBV5-1 and TRBJ2-2): KAGVTQTPRYLIKTRGQQVTLSCSPISGHRSVSWYQQTPGQGLQFLFEYFSETQRNKGNFPGRFSGRQFSNSRSEMNVSTLELGDSALYLCASSPMTGSTGELFFGEGSRLTVL.

The rearrangement links TRBV12-3 or TRBV12-4 to TRBJ1-1; a weak D match, TRBD1 (5 bases). This CDR3 has 14 residues. Between the trimmed V and J ends, which lost 2 bases and 2 bases, there was a span of 9 bases. The CDR3 DNA is TGTGCCAGCAGTTTAATGGGGACCAACACTGAAGCTTTCTTT. Amino acids: CASSLMGTNTEAFF.

This clonotype was seen a few times. This chain connects TRBV7-8 to TRBJ1-2, with D unresolved. CDR1 and CDR2 from the germline V gene are SGHVS and FQNEAQ. CDR3 size: 12 residues. The V end lost 8 bases, the J end lost 2 bases, and 9 bases lay between the germline ends. CDR3 loop: CASGIINYGYTF. In nucleotides, the CDR3 is TGTGCCAGCGGCATCATCAACTATGGCTACACCTTC.

This clonotype was seen repeatedly, ten times or more. The gene calls are TRBV7-2 and TRBJ2-3; TRBD2 matches 9 bases. Germline V gene sequence: CDR1 SGHTA, CDR2 FQGNSA. J was trimmed by 4 bases and V by 5 bases; bases with no gene match: 7. This CDR3 spans 15 amino acids. The DNA of the CDR3 is TGTGCCAGCAGCCGAAATAGCGGGAGCGCAGATACGCAGTATTTT. It codes for CASSRNSGSADTQYF.

This chain connects TRBV5-1 to TRBJ2-3; a weak D match, TRBD1 (6 bases). This CDR3 is 15 amino acids long. Germline V gene sequence: CDR1 SGHRS, CDR2 YFSETQ. Trimming left V 0 bases short and J 4 bases short, with 12 bases between. The CDR3 bases are TGCGCCAGCAGCTTGGTCGCAGGGGTAGCAGATACGCAGTATTTT. Translation: CASSLVAGVADTQYF.